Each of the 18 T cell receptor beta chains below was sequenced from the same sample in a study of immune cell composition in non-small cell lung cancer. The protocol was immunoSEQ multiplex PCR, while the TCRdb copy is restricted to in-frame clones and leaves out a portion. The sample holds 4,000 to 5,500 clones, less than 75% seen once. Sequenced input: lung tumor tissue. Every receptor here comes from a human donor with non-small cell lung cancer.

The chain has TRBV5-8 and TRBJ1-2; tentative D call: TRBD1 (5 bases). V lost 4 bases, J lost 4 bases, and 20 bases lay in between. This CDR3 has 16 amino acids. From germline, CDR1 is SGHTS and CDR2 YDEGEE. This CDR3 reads CASSPNLGQKPYGYTF. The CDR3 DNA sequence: TGTGCCAGCAGCCCGAATTTGGGGCAGAAGCCCTATGGCTACACCTTC.

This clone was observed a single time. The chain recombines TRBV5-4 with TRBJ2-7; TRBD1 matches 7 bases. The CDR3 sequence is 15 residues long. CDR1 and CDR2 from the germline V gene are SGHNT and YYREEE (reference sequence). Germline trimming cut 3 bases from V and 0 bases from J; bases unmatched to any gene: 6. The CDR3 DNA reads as TGTGCCAGCAGCTACAGGGGCCCGGACTCCTACGAGCAGTACTTC. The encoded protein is CASSYRGPDSYEQYF.

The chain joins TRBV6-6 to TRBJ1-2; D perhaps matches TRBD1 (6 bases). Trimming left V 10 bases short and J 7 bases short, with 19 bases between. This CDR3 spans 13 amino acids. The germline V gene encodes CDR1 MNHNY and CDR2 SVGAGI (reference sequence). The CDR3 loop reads CATQGGGQVGYTF. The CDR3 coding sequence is TGTGCCACACAAGGGGGGGGTCAGGTTGGCTACACCTTC.

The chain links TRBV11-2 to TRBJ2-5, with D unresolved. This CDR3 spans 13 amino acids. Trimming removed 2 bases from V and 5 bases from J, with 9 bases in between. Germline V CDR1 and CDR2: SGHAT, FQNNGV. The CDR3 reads CASSLRAWETQYF. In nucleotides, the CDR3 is TGTGCCAGCAGCTTACGTGCGTGGGAGACCCAGTACTTC. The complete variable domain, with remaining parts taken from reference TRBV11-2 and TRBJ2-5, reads EAGVAQSPRYKIIEKRQSVAFWCNPISGHATLYWYQQILGQGPKLLIQFQNNGVVDDSQLPKDRFSAERLKGVDSTLKIQPAKLEDSAVYLCASSLRAWETQYFGPGTRLLVL.

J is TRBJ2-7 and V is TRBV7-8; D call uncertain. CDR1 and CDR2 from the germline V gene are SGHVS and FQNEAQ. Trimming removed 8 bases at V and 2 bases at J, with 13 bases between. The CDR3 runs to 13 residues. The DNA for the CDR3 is TGTGCCAGCGGTCTATCCCAGGCCTACGAGCAGTACTTC. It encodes CASGLSQAYEQYF.

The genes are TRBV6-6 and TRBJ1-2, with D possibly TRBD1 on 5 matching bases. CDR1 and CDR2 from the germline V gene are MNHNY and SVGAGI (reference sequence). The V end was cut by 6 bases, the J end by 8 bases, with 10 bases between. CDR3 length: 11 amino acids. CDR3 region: CASSNGGGYTF. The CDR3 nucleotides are TGTGCCAGCAGCAACGGGGGGGGCTACACCTTC.

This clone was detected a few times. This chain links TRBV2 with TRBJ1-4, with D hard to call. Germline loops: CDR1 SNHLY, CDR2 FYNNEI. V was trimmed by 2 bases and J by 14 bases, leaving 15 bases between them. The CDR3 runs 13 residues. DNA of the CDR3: TGTGCCAGCAGTGAAATAGAGAGAGGAGTTCTGTTTTTT. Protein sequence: CASSEIERGVLFF.

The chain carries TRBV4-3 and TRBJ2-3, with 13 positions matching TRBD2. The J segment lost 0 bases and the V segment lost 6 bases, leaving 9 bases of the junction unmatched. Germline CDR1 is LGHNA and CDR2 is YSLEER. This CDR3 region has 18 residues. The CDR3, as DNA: TGCGCCAGCAGTCAACTGTCGGGACTAGCGGGAAGCACAGATACGCAGTATTTT. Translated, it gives CASSQLSGLAGSTDTQYF.

The CDR3 loop reads CAWGGGLLSSYNEQFF. The CDR3 DNA follows: TGTGCCTGGGGCGGGGGCCTCCTTAGCTCCTACAATGAGCAGTTCTTC. V and J are TRBV30 and TRBJ2-1; D might be TRBD2 (7 bases). Between the trimmed V and J ends, which lost 5 bases and 0 bases, there was a span of 17 bases. Germline CDR1 is GTSNPN and CDR2 is SVGIG (reference sequence). There are 16 residues in the CDR3. The whole variable domain, filled in from reference TRBV30 and TRBJ2-1, reads SQTIHQWPATLVQPVGSPLSLECTVEGTSNPNLYWYRQAAGRGLQLLFYSVGIGQISSEVPQNLSASRPQDRQFILSSKKLLLSDSGFYLCAWGGGLLSSYNEQFFGPGTRLTVL.

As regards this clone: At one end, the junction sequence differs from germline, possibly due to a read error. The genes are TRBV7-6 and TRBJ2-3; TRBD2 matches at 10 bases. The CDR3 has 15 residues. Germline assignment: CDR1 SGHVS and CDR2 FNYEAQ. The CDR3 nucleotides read TGTGCCAGCAGCCGAGCGGGAGGGCCTTCAGAGACGCAGTATTTT. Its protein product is CASSRAGGPSETQYF.

CDR3 in amino acids: CASSSGLGPNTGELFF. CDR3 nucleotides: TGCGCCAGCAGCTCGGGACTAGGGCCGAACACCGGGGAGCTGTTTTTT. V and J are TRBV10-2 and TRBJ2-2, with 8 nucleotides matching TRBD2. The CDR3 is 16 residues long. Germline assignment: CDR1 WSHSY and CDR2 SAAADI. V dropped 6 bases and J dropped 0; count of bases not matched to a gene: 6.

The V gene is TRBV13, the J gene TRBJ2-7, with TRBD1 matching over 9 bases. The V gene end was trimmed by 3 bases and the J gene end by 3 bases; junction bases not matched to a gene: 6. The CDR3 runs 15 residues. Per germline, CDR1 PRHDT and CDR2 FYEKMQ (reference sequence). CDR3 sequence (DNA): TGTGCCAGCAGCTTCCTCGGGGACAGGGACTACGAGCAGTACTTC. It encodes CASSFLGDRDYEQYF.

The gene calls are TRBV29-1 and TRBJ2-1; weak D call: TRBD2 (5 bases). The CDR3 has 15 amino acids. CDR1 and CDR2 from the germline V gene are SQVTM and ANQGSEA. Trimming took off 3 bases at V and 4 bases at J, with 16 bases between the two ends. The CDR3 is CSVEIVGVLYNEQFF. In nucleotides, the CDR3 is TGCAGCGTTGAGATAGTGGGAGTCCTGTACAATGAGCAGTTCTTC.

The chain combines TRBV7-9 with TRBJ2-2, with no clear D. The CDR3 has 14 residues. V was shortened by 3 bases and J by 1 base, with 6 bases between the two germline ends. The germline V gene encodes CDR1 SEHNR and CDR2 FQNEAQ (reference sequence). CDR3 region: CASSFMRNTGELFF. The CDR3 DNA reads TGTGCCAGCAGCTTTATGCGGAACACCGGGGAGCTGTTTTTT.

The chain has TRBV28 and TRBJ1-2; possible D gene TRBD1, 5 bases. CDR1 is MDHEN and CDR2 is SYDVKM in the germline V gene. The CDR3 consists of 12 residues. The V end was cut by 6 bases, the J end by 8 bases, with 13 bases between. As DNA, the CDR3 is TGTGCCAGCAGCACTGGCGGGGACGGCTACACCTTC. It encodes CASSTGGDGYTF.

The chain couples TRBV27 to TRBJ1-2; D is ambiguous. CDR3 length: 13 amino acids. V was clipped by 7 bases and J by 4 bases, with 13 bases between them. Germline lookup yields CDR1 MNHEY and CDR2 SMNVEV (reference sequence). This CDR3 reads CASTPQAGYGYTF. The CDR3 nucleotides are TGTGCCAGCACCCCCCAAGCGGGCTATGGCTACACCTTC.

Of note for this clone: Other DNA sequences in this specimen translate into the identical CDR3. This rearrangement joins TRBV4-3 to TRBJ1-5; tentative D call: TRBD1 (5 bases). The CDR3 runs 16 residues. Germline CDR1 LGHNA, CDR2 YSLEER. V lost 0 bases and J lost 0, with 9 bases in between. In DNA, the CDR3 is TGCGCCAGCAGCCAAGAATGGACAAATAGCAATCAGCCCCAGCATTTT. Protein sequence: CASSQEWTNSNQPQHF.

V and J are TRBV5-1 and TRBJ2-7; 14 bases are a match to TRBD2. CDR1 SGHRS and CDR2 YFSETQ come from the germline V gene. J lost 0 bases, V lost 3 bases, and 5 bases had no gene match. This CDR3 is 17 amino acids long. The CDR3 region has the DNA TGCGCCAGCAGCTCGAGACTAGCGGGAGGGCACTCCTACGAGCAGTACTTC. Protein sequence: CASSSRLAGGHSYEQYF.